A single sample gave rise to the 17 T cell receptor beta chains below, sequenced in a study of cytomegalovirus exposure and HLA in healthy donors. PCR involved 60 Vbeta and 13 Jbeta primers. Only in-frame clones appear in the TCRdb table, and some are missing; sequencing was by immunoSEQ multiplex PCR. The table has tens of thousands of clones, 60% to 75% seen once. The sample taken for sequencing was PBMCs. Receptors originate from a man in his forties in good health and CMV-seropositive.

This clone was recorded only once. This chain joins TRBV19 and TRBJ1-2; possibly TRBD1 for D (5 bases). The V end lost 3 bases, the J end lost 4 bases, and 12 bases lay between the germline ends. This CDR3 is built from 14 residues. Germline V lookup: CDR1 LNHDA, CDR2 SQIVND (reference sequence). CDR3 in amino acids: CASSIIRGSYGYTF. In nucleotides, the CDR3 is TGTGCCAGTAGTATTATTCGGGGGTCCTATGGCTACACCTTC.

Comment on this clone: A read error may produce the germline difference seen at one junction end. The rearrangement joins TRBV7-7 to TRBJ2-6; 8 bases fit TRBD1. Germline lookup yields CDR1 SSHAT and CDR2 FNYEAQ (reference sequence). There are 17 residues in the CDR3. CDR3 in DNA: TGTGCTAGCAGCTTCGAACAGGGGGGATCTGGGGCCAACGTCCTGACTTTC. Its protein is CASSFEQGGSGANVLTF.

The chain uses TRBV5-1 and TRBJ1-3, with D hard to call. Germline V gives CDR1 SGHRS, CDR2 YFSETQ. Trimming took off 0 bases at V and 0 bases at J, with 7 bases between the two ends. This CDR3 spans 15 amino acids. The CDR3 DNA reads as TGCGCCAGCAGCTTGGGAGGAGTCTCTGGAAACACCATATATTTT. Amino acids: CASSLGGVSGNTIYF.

V usage is TRBV9 and J usage is TRBJ2-7, with 9 bases identical to TRBD2. The V and J ends lost 3 bases and 2 bases, in that order; junction bases with no gene match: 6. Germline-derived CDR1 and CDR2 are SGDLS and YYNGEE. This CDR3 is 15 amino acids long. CDR3 nucleotide sequence: TGTGCCAGCAGCGCTAGCGGGGCAACCGCCTACGAGCAGTACTTC. This encodes CASSASGATAYEQYF.

V usage is TRBV6-6 and J usage is TRBJ1-5, with D unclear. Germline assignment: CDR1 MNHNY and CDR2 SVGAGI (reference sequence). Trimming shortened V by 6 bases and J by 0 bases, and 12 bases separated the two germline ends. The CDR3 is 15 residues long. CDR3 coding DNA: TGTGCCAGCAGCCGCTTCGGGAGTAGCAATCAGCCCCAGCATTTT. This translates into CASSRFGSSNQPQHF.

The chain recombines TRBV18 with TRBJ1-5; the D gene is possibly TRBD1 (6 bases). The ends were cut back, 2 bases at V and 5 bases at J, with 13 bases in the middle. This CDR3 has 15 residues. Germline values: CDR1 KGHSH, CDR2 LQKENI. The CDR3 spells CASSPETGKYQPQHF. As DNA, the CDR3 is TGTGCCAGCTCACCAGAAACAGGGAAGTATCAGCCCCAGCATTTT. The full variable domain, with the rest looked up from reference TRBV18 and TRBJ1-5, is NAGVMQNPRHLVRRRGQEARLRCSPMKGHSHVYWYRQLPEEGLKFMVYLQKENIIDESGMPKERFSAEFPKEGPSILRIQQVVRGDSAAYFCASSPETGKYQPQHFGDGTRLSIL.

The V and J genes are TRBV7-6 and TRBJ2-5, with 7 bases aligning to TRBD1. From germline, CDR1 is SGHVS and CDR2 FNYEAQ. This CDR3 is 15 amino acids long. V shed 5 bases, J shed 5 bases, and the junction held 11 bases outside the gene matches. The CDR3 DNA reads TGTGCCAGCAGCCGAGGGACAGCGAGCTGGGAGACCCAGTACTTC. Amino acids: CASSRGTASWETQYF.

This chain uses TRBV7-3 with TRBJ2-1; possibly TRBD2 for D (6 bases). The length of the CDR3 is 14 residues. Germline V gene data show CDR1 as SGHTA and CDR2 as FQGTGA. The ends were cut back, 5 bases at V and 2 bases at J, with 10 bases in the middle. The CDR3 nucleotides read TGTGCCAGCAGCCCCGGAGGGGCCTACAATGAGCAGTTCTTC. This encodes CASSPGGAYNEQFF.

As regards this clone: Within the sample, other DNA sequences also encode this same CDR3. V gene TRBV15 combines with J gene TRBJ1-2, with 9 bases identical to TRBD1. The CDR3 length is 13 residues. V lost 1 base to trimming and J lost 6 bases; unmatched junction nucleotides: 0. Germline CDR1 LNHNV, CDR2 YYDKDF (reference sequence). The CDR3 DNA sequence: TGTGCCACCAGCAGAGGACAGGGGGATGGCTACACCTTC. This gives the protein CATSRGQGDGYTF.

The V and J genes are TRBV30 and TRBJ1-1; D is unclear. The CDR3 totals 14 residues. Trimming left V 6 bases short and J 0 bases short, with 14 bases between. CDR1 is GTSNPN and CDR2 is SVGIG in the germline V gene (reference sequence). The CDR3 loop reads CACNLEAVNTEAFF. DNA for the CDR3: TGTGCCTGTAACCTCGAGGCAGTGAACACTGAAGCTTTCTTT.

The chain links TRBV28 to TRBJ2-6; D is unresolved. The CDR3 loop spans 13 amino acids. V was clipped by 7 bases and J by 2 bases, with 6 bases between them. The germline gives CDR1 MDHEN, CDR2 SYDVKM. In nucleotides, the CDR3 is TGTGCCAGCAAGCTTCCTGGGGCCAACGTCCTGACTTTC. This translates into CASKLPGANVLTF.

J is TRBJ2-2 and V is TRBV7-3; D remains unclear. The V end lost 2 bases, the J end lost 5 bases, and 6 bases lay between the germline ends. There are 13 residues in the CDR3. Germline V lookup: CDR1 SGHTA, CDR2 FQGTGA. CDR3 sequence (DNA): TGTGCCAGCAGCTTATTCGGGACCGGGGAGCTGTTTTTT. It codes for CASSLFGTGELFF.

The chain links TRBV4-1 to TRBJ2-1; weak D call: TRBD2 (5 bases). The length of the CDR3 is 15 residues. Germline loops: CDR1 MGHRA, CDR2 YSYEKL. The V end lost 1 base, the J end lost 3 bases, and 10 bases lay between the germline ends. This CDR3 is CASSQAKDFYNEQFF. CDR3 coding DNA: TGCGCCAGCAGCCAAGCGAAGGACTTCTACAATGAGCAGTTCTTC.

This clone has just a few counts. The chain has TRBV2 and TRBJ2-7; tentative D call: TRBD1 (6 bases). From germline, CDR1 is SNHLY and CDR2 FYNNEI. V was clipped by 8 bases and J by 5 bases, with 16 bases between them. This CDR3 has 13 residues. The CDR3 protein is CASDLQGFDEQYF. CDR3 bases: TGTGCCAGCGACCTCCAGGGGTTTGACGAGCAGTACTTC. The complete variable domain, with remaining parts taken from reference TRBV2 and TRBJ2-7, reads EPEVTQTPSHQVTQMGQEVILRCVPISNHLYFYWYRQILGQKVEFLVSFYNNEISEKSEIFDDQFSVERPDGSNFTLKIRSTKLEDSAMYFCASDLQGFDEQYFGPGTRLTVT.

This CDR3 reads CASTSGGAEETQYF. The CDR3 bases are TGCGCCAGCACTAGCGGGGGGGCCGAAGAGACCCAGTACTTC. V usage is TRBV5-1 and J usage is TRBJ2-5; 12 bases match TRBD2. This CDR3 region has 14 residues. V shed 6 bases and J 3 bases; nucleotides not matched to a gene: 3. Germline CDR1 SGHRS, CDR2 YFSETQ.

A few counts support this clone. The V gene is TRBV6-1, the J gene TRBJ2-2, with a weak D call TRBD1 (6 bases). The CDR3 sequence is 13 residues long. The ends were cut back, 5 bases at V and 10 bases at J, with 14 bases in the middle. Germline V gene data show CDR1 as MNHNS and CDR2 as SASEGT. Here the CDR3 reads CASSTSGVLELFF. The CDR3 DNA sequence: TGTGCCAGCAGTACATCAGGGGTCTTGGAGCTGTTTTTT.

This clone is a singleton in its sample. The rearrangement joins TRBV7-9 to TRBJ2-3; 8 bases map to TRBD1. The CDR3 has 15 amino acids. CDR1 is SEHNR, CDR2 FQNEAQ, per germline (reference sequence). V gave up 5 bases and J gave up 2 bases; unmatched junction bases: 6. The CDR3 loop is CASSLRQGSTDTQYF. CDR3 DNA: TGTGCCAGCAGCCTCAGACAGGGGTCCACAGATACGCAGTATTTT.